The clone carrying this TCR beta chain was recorded many times. The data belong to a study of blood T cells in healthy people across ages. Primers used in a second PCR of about 6 to 11 cycles were a sample-barcoded 5' primer and a J-beta primer mix. TCRdb reprocessed the 5' RACE reads via MiXCR and lists one record per CDR3 protein. The sample has about 670,000 distinct CDR3 sequences, around two fifths seen once. V dropped 4 bases and J dropped 7 bases, with 8 bases sitting between them. The CDR3 is 12 amino acids. CDR1 and CDR2 from the germline V gene are SNHLY and FYNNEI. The sample taken for sequencing was blood. The V and J genes are TRBV2 and TRBJ2-1, with a tentative D call TRBD2 (6 bases). This clonotype originated in an elderly man in good health. DNA of the CDR3: TGTGCCAGCAGTGGAGGAGGGAATGAGCAGTTCTTC. Amino acid sequence: CASSGGGNEQFF.